These T cell receptor beta chains were read from a single sample in a study of T-cell reconstitution after alpha-beta-depleted transplantation in children. TCRdb re-called the PCR reads through MiXCR, storing one row per CDR3 protein. The sample has around 960,000 distinct CDR3 sequences, roughly 29% seen once. The sequences come from PBMCs, mostly from graft donor cells, collected 360 days after TCRalphabeta/CD19-depleted stem cell transplant. These receptors originate from a boy younger than two who had a stem cell transplant for SCID, so the T cells may come from the graft donor. CDR3s include the opening cysteine and the closing phenylalanine or tryptophan. The D gene is left open where the match is weak. For some rows the clone size is stated as once, few or many, or as a class when expanded; others skip it.

clone size,D gene,V gene,CDR3 protein
few,-,TRBV5-1,CASTLSERTRRINYEQYF
-,-,TRBV2,CASSDTYSNQPQHF
once,-,TRBV5-1,CASRIGDGYGYTF
few,-,TRBV6-2/TRBV6-3,CASTLGGTALCGGGHTDTQYF
few,-,TRBV12-3/TRBV12-4,CASNAGLDTGELFF
-,-,TRBV7-8,CASSLNGGRAFF
-,-,TRBV20-1,CSAADVVYGYTF
few,TRBD1,TRBV7-9,CASSWDRVPGNTIYF
-,TRBD1,TRBV13,CASSHTGGDLLDGYTF
-,-,TRBV5-1,CASSLAPGAPYEQYF
-,-,TRBV6-5,CASSYSIFMTGGNTGELFF
-,TRBD1,TRBV7-8,CASNRDRGDTGELFF
few,-,TRBV2,CASKGGWTDTQYF
few,TRBD1,TRBV15,CATSSPPGQPNTEAFF
-,TRBD1,TRBV29-1,CSVRTGSHNEQFF
few,-,TRBV12-3/TRBV12-4,CASSLPLTEAFF
-,-,TRBV20-1,CSAGARRELFF
few,-,TRBV28,CASSLTASRVGELFF
-,-,TRBV7-9,CASRGKGLATFF
-,-,TRBV18,CASSPETGAIPNYGYTF
-,-,TRBV11-1,CASSLLTGASNNQETQYF
-,TRBD1,TRBV13,CASSARGLAGLYEQYF
-,-,TRBV12-3/TRBV12-4,CASSSGPTNQPQHF
-,TRBD2,TRBV7-3,CASSFTGTSPYEQYF
-,-,TRBV10-3,CAISVGRAADTQYF
few,TRBD1,TRBV2,CASSGQGGRTGELFF
-,TRBD2,TRBV5-1,CASSLWTSGGARNEQFF
few,TRBD1,TRBV5-1,CASHSQGAEYEQYF
-,-,TRBV12-3/TRBV12-4,CASRKAYGAGTWELFF
-,TRBD2,TRBV6-2/TRBV6-3,CASKEAGLPTGELFF
-,TRBD2,TRBV9,CASSLLAGEGNEQFF
few,TRBD1,TRBV20-1,CSARGQGPKETQYF
many,-,TRBV5-1,CASKSFAGPYNEQFF
-,-,TRBV20-1,CSATIPGASTDTQYF
-,TRBD1,TRBV4-1,CASSPYLRQGNYEQYF